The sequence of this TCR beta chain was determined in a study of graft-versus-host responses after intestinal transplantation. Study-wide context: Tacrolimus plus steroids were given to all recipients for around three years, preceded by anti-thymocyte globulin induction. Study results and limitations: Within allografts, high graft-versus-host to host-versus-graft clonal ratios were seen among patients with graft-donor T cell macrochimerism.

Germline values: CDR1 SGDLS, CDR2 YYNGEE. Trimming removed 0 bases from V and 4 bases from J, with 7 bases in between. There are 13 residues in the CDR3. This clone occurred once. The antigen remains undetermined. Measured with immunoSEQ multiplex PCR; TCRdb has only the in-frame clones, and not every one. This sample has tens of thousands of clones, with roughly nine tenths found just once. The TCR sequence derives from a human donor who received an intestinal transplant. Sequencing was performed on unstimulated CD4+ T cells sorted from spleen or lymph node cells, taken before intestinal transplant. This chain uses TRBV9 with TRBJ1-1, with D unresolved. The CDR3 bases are TGTGCCAGCAGCGTAGGGTATAGCACTGAAGCTTTCTTT. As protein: CASSVGYSTEAFF.